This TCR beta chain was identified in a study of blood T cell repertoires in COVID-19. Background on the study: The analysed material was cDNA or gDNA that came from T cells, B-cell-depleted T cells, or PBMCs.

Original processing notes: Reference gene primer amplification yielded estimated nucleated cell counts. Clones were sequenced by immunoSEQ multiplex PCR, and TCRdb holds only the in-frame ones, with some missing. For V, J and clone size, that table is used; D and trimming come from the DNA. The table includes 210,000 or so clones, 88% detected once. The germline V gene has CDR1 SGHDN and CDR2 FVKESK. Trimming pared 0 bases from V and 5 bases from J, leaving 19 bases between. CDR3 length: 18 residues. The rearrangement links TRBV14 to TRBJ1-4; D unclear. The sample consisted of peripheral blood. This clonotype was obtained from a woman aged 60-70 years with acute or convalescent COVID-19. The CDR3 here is CASSQDLGGLRRNEKLFF. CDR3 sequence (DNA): TGTGCCAGCAGCCAAGATCTAGGAGGTCTACGGCGGAATGAAAAACTGTTTTTT. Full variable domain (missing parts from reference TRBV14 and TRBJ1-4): EAGVTQFPSHSVIEKGQTVTLRCDPISGHDNLYWYRRVMGKEIKFLLHFVKESKQDESGMPNNRFLAERTGGTYSTLKVQPAELEDSGVYFCASSQDLGGLRRNEKLFFGSGTQLSVL.